Here is one T cell receptor beta chain with its context. What it binds is not known. Exclusion followed for patients with uncontrolled infection, other autoimmune disease, pregnancy or lactation. PBMCs came from more than 8.5 ml fresh peripheral blood. Germline V gives CDR1 LNHNV, CDR2 YYDKDF (reference sequence). CDR3 size: 15 residues. V shed 7 bases, J shed 6 bases, and the junction held 7 bases outside the gene matches. The source of the sample is a study of T cells in Graves' hyperthyroidism and ophthalmopathy. Study-level results: The majority of expanded thyroid clonotypes above 0.001 also appeared in blood.

Amplification of TCR beta CDR3 regions used RNA as the template. A first-round RT-PCR of the TCR CDR3 used the HTBI primer set. A single record per CDR3 protein comes from TCRdb applying MiXCR to the multiplex PCR reads. The repertoire holds more than 300,000 distinct CDR3 sequences, with approximately 13% as singletons. What was sequenced was blood. The clonotype originates from a woman younger than 30 with Graves' hyperthyroidism. This chain connects TRBV15 to TRBJ2-1, with 12 bases matching TRBD2. The CDR3 DNA reads as TGTGCCACCAACATACTAGCGGGAGGTCTCAATGAGCAGTTCTTC. It codes for CATNILAGGLNEQFF.